Given below is one TCR beta chain in context. Repertoires were generated with immunoSEQ multiplex PCR, while TCRdb's copy carries only in-frame clones and drops some. This table holds 95,000 to 150,000 clones, 85% to 90% found once. The data were obtained in a study of radiotherapy plus CTLA-4 blockade in lung cancer. This CDR3 contains 14 residues. Germline loops: CDR1 SGHRS, CDR2 YFSETQ. V dropped 0 bases and J dropped 10 bases, with 16 bases sitting between them. The receptor was isolated from a human donor with non-small cell lung cancer that progressed on radiotherapy plus ipilimumab. The chain is built from TRBV5-1 and TRBJ1-2; no clear D gene. Here the sequenced sample was peripheral blood, taken from a patient treated with radiotherapy plus ipilimumab. The CDR3 spells CASSLATGAPPYTF. DNA of the CDR3: TGCGCCAGCAGCTTGGCCACGGGCGCTCCACCCTACACCTTC.